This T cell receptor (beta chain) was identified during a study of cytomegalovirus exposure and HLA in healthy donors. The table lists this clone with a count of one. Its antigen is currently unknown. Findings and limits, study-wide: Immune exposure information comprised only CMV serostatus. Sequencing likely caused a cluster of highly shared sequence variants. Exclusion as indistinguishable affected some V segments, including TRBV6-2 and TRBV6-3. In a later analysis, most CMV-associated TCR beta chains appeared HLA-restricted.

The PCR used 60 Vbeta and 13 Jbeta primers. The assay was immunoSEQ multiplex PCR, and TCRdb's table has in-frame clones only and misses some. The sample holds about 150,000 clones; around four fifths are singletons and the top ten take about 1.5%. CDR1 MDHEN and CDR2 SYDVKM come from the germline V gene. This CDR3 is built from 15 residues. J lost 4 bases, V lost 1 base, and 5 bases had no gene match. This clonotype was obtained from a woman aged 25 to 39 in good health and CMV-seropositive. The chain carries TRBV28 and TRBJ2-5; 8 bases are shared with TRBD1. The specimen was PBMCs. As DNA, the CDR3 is TGTGCCAGCAGTTTATCCCGGACAGGGAGAGAGACCCAGTACTTC. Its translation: CASSLSRTGRETQYF.